Shown below are 21 T cell receptor beta chains from a single sample sequenced in a study of T cells in Graves' hyperthyroidism and ophthalmopathy (dated by TCRdb to between 2018 and 2021). The receptor library was made with multiplex PCR. TCRdb names Illumina HiSeq 2000 as the instrument used. The TCR beta CDR3 regions were amplified from RNA transcripts. For the first round of RT-PCR on the TCR CDR3, the HTBI primer set was used together with the Qiagen OneStep RT-PCR kit. TCRdb reprocessed the public reads (quality trimming at Q25 with fastp, clone calling with MiXCR) and kept in-frame beta chains. A single entry per CDR3 protein holds the most common genes and DNA from its merged rows. The sample table contains about 300,000 distinct CDR3 sequences; only one count was recorded for about 25% of them. About 30% of the sample is held by the ten biggest clonotypes. Source material: blood. The source is a man in his forties with Graves' hyperthyroidism that later progressed to Graves' ophthalmopathy.

This clonotype was seen repeatedly, ten times or more. The V call is TRBV19, the J call TRBJ2-7; 8 nucleotides agree with TRBD2. There are 15 residues in the CDR3. V was clipped by 3 bases and J by 0 bases; unmatched bases: 4. Germline V lookup: CDR1 LNHDA, CDR2 SQIVND (reference sequence). The CDR3 region is CASSIGSGTSYEQYF. DNA of the CDR3: TGTGCCAGTAGTATCGGTAGCGGGACCTCCTACGAGCAGTACTTC.

The table lists this clonotype with many counts. The CDR3 here is CASSTGLAGDGEQYF. The DNA of the CDR3 is TGTGCCAGCAGTACGGGACTAGCGGGAGATGGAGAGCAGTACTTC. The V gene is TRBV12-3 or TRBV12-4, the J gene TRBJ2-7, with TRBD2 matching over 14 bases. With V trimmed by 5 bases and J by 7 bases, 7 bases remained unmatched. This CDR3 comprises 15 residues.

Many counts were recorded for this clonotype. The chain recombines TRBV27 with TRBJ2-2; D gene uncertain. Trimming took off 4 bases at V and 5 bases at J, with 8 bases between the two ends. This CDR3 is built from 13 residues. The germline CDR1 and CDR2 sequences are MNHEY and SMNVEV (reference sequence). This CDR3 reads CASSWLGTGELFF. The CDR3 DNA sequence: TGTGCCAGCAGTTGGTTAGGGACCGGGGAGCTGTTTTTT.

The CDR3 region is CSARGGFEAFF. The CDR3 DNA follows: TGCAGTGCTAGGGGGGGGTTTGAAGCTTTCTTT. This rearrangement joins TRBV20-1 to TRBJ1-1; a weak D match, TRBD1 (5 bases). Germline V gene data show CDR1 as DFQATT and CDR2 as SNEGSKA (reference sequence). Trimming took 3 bases from V and 7 from J, leaving 9 bases between them. CDR3 length equals 11 residues.

This clonotype was recorded at least ten times. The V call is TRBV7-2, the J call TRBJ2-2, with TRBD2 identical over 11 bases. V lost 0 bases to trimming and J lost 6 bases; unmatched junction nucleotides: 6. The CDR3 totals 17 residues. The germline V gene encodes CDR1 SGHTA and CDR2 FQGNSA. Here the CDR3 reads CASSLAIAGGVAGELFF. DNA for the CDR3: TGTGCCAGCAGCTTAGCGATAGCGGGAGGGGTAGCCGGGGAGCTGTTTTTT.

The chain has TRBV30 and TRBJ1-1; D gene unclear. This CDR3 comprises 11 residues. Trimming took 4 bases from V and 4 from J, leaving 7 bases between them. Germline V gene data show CDR1 as GTSNPN and CDR2 as SVGIG (reference sequence). CDR3 protein: CAWIGLTEAFF. The CDR3 DNA is TGTGCCTGGATAGGACTCACTGAAGCTTTCTTT.

This clonotype was found many times. The rearrangement uses TRBV18 and TRBJ2-5; tentative D call: TRBD1 (6 bases). The germline gives CDR1 KGHSH, CDR2 LQKENI. Trimming left V 5 bases short and J 5 bases short, with 18 bases between. The CDR3 has 15 residues. Here the CDR3 DNA reads TGTGCCAGCTCAGGTTCGTCAGGGGTGACGGAGACCCAGTACTTC. It specifies CASSGSSGVTETQYF.

This clonotype was detected many times. The gene calls are TRBV6-1 and TRBJ2-7; 11 bases fit TRBD1. The CDR3 consists of 15 residues. Germline loops: CDR1 MNHNS, CDR2 SASEGT. V shed 6 bases, J shed 9 bases, and the junction held 13 bases outside the gene matches. CDR3 protein: CASSITGTGGFRQYF. The CDR3 DNA follows: TGTGCCAGCAGCATAACCGGGACAGGGGGTTTCAGGCAGTACTTC.

This clonotype occurred many times. The J gene is TRBJ2-6, the V gene TRBV29-1; D may match TRBD1 or TRBD2 (6 bases each). Germline V gives CDR1 SQVTM, CDR2 ANQGSEA. The CDR3 extends over 18 amino acids. The germline V and J ends were trimmed by 3 bases and 0 bases, with 18 bases remaining between them. The CDR3 protein is CSVDGGYRENSGANVLTF. CDR3 in DNA: TGCAGCGTTGATGGGGGGTACAGGGAGAACTCTGGGGCCAACGTCCTGACTTTC.

This clonotype was detected only a few times. The genes are TRBV6-2 or TRBV6-3 and TRBJ1-1; D is unclear. CDR3 length: 13 amino acids. V was pared by 6 bases and J by 4 bases, with 12 bases between. Germline V lookup: CDR1 MNHEY, CDR2 SVGEGT. The CDR3 sequence is CASSQTYPTEAFF. In DNA, the CDR3 is TGTGCCAGCAGCCAAACTTACCCCACTGAAGCTTTCTTT.

This clonotype was detected many times. V and J are TRBV15 and TRBJ1-5; the D is unclear. Between the trimmed V and J ends, which lost 0 bases and 4 bases, there was a span of 4 bases. From germline, CDR1 is LNHNV and CDR2 YYDKDF (reference sequence). The CDR3 is 13 residues long. The CDR3 protein is CATSREINQPQHF. In DNA form, the CDR3 reads TGTGCCACCAGCAGAGAAATAAATCAGCCCCAGCATTTT.

In its sample, this clonotype was seen many times. The rearrangement links TRBV5-1 to TRBJ1-2, with a tentative D call TRBD1 (5 bases). CDR3 length equals 16 residues. The V end lost 4 bases, the J end lost 4 bases, and 20 bases lay between the germline ends. CDR1 and CDR2 from the germline V gene are SGHRS and YFSETQ. CDR3 sequence: CASSKDPKGIIYGYTF. CDR3 sequence (DNA): TGCGCCAGCAGCAAGGACCCCAAGGGGATAATCTATGGCTACACCTTC.

In its sample, this clonotype was seen many times. The rearrangement joins TRBV6-5 to TRBJ1-2, with 7 bases that match TRBD1. V trimming: 6 bases; J trimming: 6 bases; junction bases outside the gene matches: 7. The CDR3 spans 13 residues. The germline V gene encodes CDR1 MNHEY and CDR2 SVGAGI. CDR3: CASRPPTGDGYTF. The CDR3 nucleotides read TGTGCCAGCAGACCCCCTACAGGGGATGGCTACACCTTC.

This clonotype was detected ten times or more. This chain joins TRBV27 and TRBJ1-1; no clear D gene. CDR1 and CDR2 from the germline V gene are MNHEY and SMNVEV (reference sequence). The CDR3 length is 14 residues. Trimming took off 4 bases at V and 1 base at J, with 10 bases between the two ends. CDR3 loop: CASSWGRTNTEAFF. CDR3 sequence (DNA): TGTGCCAGCAGTTGGGGTCGGACGAACACTGAAGCTTTCTTT.

This clonotype has a handful of counts. The J gene is TRBJ2-7, the V gene TRBV7-2, with 7 nucleotides matching TRBD2. The CDR3 is made up of 15 amino acids. J gave up 3 bases and V 1 base, and 6 bases lay outside the gene matches. From germline, CDR1 is SGHTA and CDR2 FQGNSA. CDR3 residues: CASSLGTGLRYEQYF. The CDR3 DNA follows: TGTGCCAGCAGCTTAGGGACGGGACTACGCTACGAGCAGTACTTC.

The chain combines TRBV6-1 with TRBJ2-5; TRBD1 matches 8 bases. The CDR3 spans 15 residues. The germline V gene encodes CDR1 MNHNS and CDR2 SASEGT. The V and J ends lost 6 bases and 4 bases, in that order; junction bases with no gene match: 10. The chain's CDR3 is CASSHNAGGRETQYF. CDR3 DNA sequence: TGTGCCAGCAGCCACAACGCAGGGGGCAGAGAGACCCAGTACTTC.

This clonotype was observed many times. The gene calls are TRBV28 and TRBJ1-5, with TRBD1 matching over 8 bases. The CDR3 totals 13 residues. Germline values: CDR1 MDHEN, CDR2 SYDVKM. With 10 bases clipped from V and 4 bases from J, the junction kept 6 bases outside the gene matches. This CDR3 is CAIRRQGNQPQHF. As DNA, the CDR3 is TGTGCCATCCGGAGACAGGGGAATCAGCCCCAGCATTTT.

In DNA form, the CDR3 reads TGTGCCAGCAGCTTAGCGGTGATAGCGGGACCCTACGAGCAGTACTTC. Protein sequence: CASSLAVIAGPYEQYF. J is TRBJ2-7 and V is TRBV7-2, with TRBD2 identical over 8 bases. This CDR3 is built from 16 residues. Germline lookup yields CDR1 SGHTA and CDR2 FQGNSA. With 0 bases clipped from V and 2 bases from J, the junction kept 6 bases outside the gene matches.

In its sample, this clonotype was seen many times. This chain joins TRBV4-2 and TRBJ2-7, with D maybe TRBD2 (5 bases). Between the trimmed V and J ends, which lost 1 base and 2 bases, there was a span of 15 bases. The CDR3 extends over 16 amino acids. Germline V gene sequence: CDR1 LGHNA, CDR2 YNFKEQ. The CDR3 DNA sequence: TGTGCCAGCAGCCAAGTCTTTATGGGGAGCACCTACGAGCAGTACTTC. It encodes CASSQVFMGSTYEQYF.

This chain connects TRBV20-1 to TRBJ1-1, with 7 nucleotides matching TRBD1. This CDR3 has 13 amino acids. V trimming: 6 bases; J trimming: 5 bases; junction bases outside the gene matches: 9. Germline values: CDR1 DFQATT, CDR2 SNEGSKA (reference sequence). The CDR3 region has the DNA TGCAGTGCCACCCAGGGGGGGGAGACTGAAGCTTTCTTT. Amino acid sequence: CSATQGGETEAFF.

This clonotype was counted many times. This chain links TRBV12-3 or TRBV12-4 with TRBJ1-2, with D perhaps matching TRBD1 (6 bases). The CDR3 runs to 14 residues. V was cut by 1 base and J by 3 bases, with 9 bases left in between. Written as DNA, the CDR3 is TGTGCCAGCAGTTTAGGTACAGGGCACTATGGCTACACCTTC. Translation: CASSLGTGHYGYTF.